The 19 T cell receptor beta chains presented below share a single source sample, sequenced in a study of OX40 agonist ivuxolimab in advanced cancers. Sequenced by immunoSEQ multiplex PCR; TCRdb stores in-frame clones only, minus some. The table lists roughly 34,000 clones, around 90% of them singletons. The sample consisted of CD4+ or CD8+ T cells sorted from blood, taken in a trial of the OX40 agonist ivuxolimab. These receptors originate from an adult with an advanced solid tumor such as melanoma, head and neck, liver or kidney cancer.

Only one count was recorded for this clone. The chain employs TRBV5-6 and TRBJ2-3; D may be TRBD1 (5 bases). The CDR3 has 15 residues. From germline, CDR1 is SGHDT and CDR2 YYEEEE. The germline V and J ends were trimmed by 3 bases and 5 bases, with 16 bases remaining between them. The CDR3 nucleotides read TGTGCCAGCAGCTCCAGGGCGGTTAGGGAAGATACGCAGTATTTT. It is translated as CASSSRAVREDTQYF.

The CDR3 here is CASSETAGVGEQYF. The DNA of the CDR3 is TGTGCCAGCAGTGAGACAGCGGGAGTAGGCGAGCAGTACTTC. V is TRBV2 and J is TRBJ2-7, with 8 bases that match TRBD2. The CDR3 is 14 residues long. J lost 6 bases, V lost 3 bases, and 7 bases had no gene match. Germline lookup yields CDR1 SNHLY and CDR2 FYNNEI. Full variable domain (outside the CDR3, taken from reference TRBV2 and TRBJ2-7): EPEVTQTPSHQVTQMGQEVILRCVPISNHLYFYWYRQILGQKVEFLVSFYNNEISEKSEIFDDQFSVERPDGSNFTLKIRSTKLEDSAMYFCASSETAGVGEQYFGPGTRLTVT.

Only one count was recorded for this clone. This chain links TRBV28 with TRBJ2-1; 7 bases line up with TRBD2. CDR3 size: 14 residues. Trimming cost V 7 bases and J 6 bases; bases outside gene matches: 9. Germline CDR1 is MDHEN and CDR2 is SYDVKM. The CDR3 reads CASNERDYTNEQFF. The CDR3, as DNA: TGTGCCAGCAACGAGAGGGACTATACCAATGAGCAGTTCTTC.

The chain combines TRBV27 with TRBJ2-7; unclear D gene. Germline CDR1 and CDR2: MNHEY and SMNVEV (reference sequence). The V and J ends lost 5 bases and 2 bases respectively, with 10 bases between them. There are 13 residues in the CDR3. The CDR3 nucleotides are TGTGCCAGCAGTAAAGACCGAACCTACGAGCAGTACTTC. Residues: CASSKDRTYEQYF.

This chain connects TRBV6-5 to TRBJ2-3, with 9 bases identical to TRBD2. The CDR3 is 16 amino acids. After removal of 2 bases from V and 5 bases from J, the junction contained 8 bases not matched to a gene. Germline CDR1 is MNHEY and CDR2 is SVGAGI. CDR3 DNA: TGTGCCAGCAGTTACGATATAGCGGGAGTTGGAGATACGCAGTATTTT. This gives the protein CASSYDIAGVGDTQYF.

The chain employs TRBV11-1 and TRBJ2-7, with D maybe TRBD2 (5 bases). Looked up from germline, CDR1 is SGHAT and CDR2 is FQDESV (reference sequence). The CDR3 extends over 12 amino acids. Trimming cost V 6 bases and J 6 bases, with 12 bases left between them. In DNA, the CDR3 is TGTGCCAGCAGGGGATCGGGGTCCGAGCAGTACTTC. Encoded protein: CASRGSGSEQYF.

The chain combines TRBV5-1 with TRBJ2-1, with 10 bases fitting TRBD2. Germline V gene sequence: CDR1 SGHRS, CDR2 YFSETQ. The CDR3 totals 16 residues. V was pared by 0 bases and J by 8 bases, with 8 bases of the junction left unmatched. The CDR3 DNA is TGCGCCAGCAGCTTGGTCGCTAGCGGGAGAGGGGATGAGCAGTTCTTC. Protein: CASSLVASGRGDEQFF.

This chain uses TRBV28 with TRBJ1-4, with a tentative D call TRBD1 (5 bases). V was cut by 3 bases and J by 7 bases, with 18 bases left in between. This CDR3 contains 16 residues. Germline CDR1 reads MDHEN; CDR2 reads SYDVKM. The CDR3 here is CASSFFVLGRGEKLFF. The CDR3 DNA reads TGTGCCAGCAGTTTCTTTGTGTTGGGGCGTGGTGAAAAACTGTTTTTT.

The V call is TRBV9, the J call TRBJ2-3; D might be TRBD1 or TRBD2, each matching 5 bases. The CDR3 loop spans 15 amino acids. Trimming removed 3 bases from V and 2 bases from J, with 13 bases in between. In germline, CDR1 is SGDLS, CDR2 YYNGEE. This CDR3 reads CASSEGSGSTDTQYF. The DNA for the CDR3 is TGTGCCAGCAGCGAGGGGTCGGGATCCACAGATACGCAGTATTTT.

This clone occurred once. CDR3 DNA: TGTGCCAGCAGTGAAGGGACTAGCGGGGCCTACGAGCAGTACTTC. This gives the protein CASSEGTSGAYEQYF. The chain joins TRBV2 to TRBJ2-7; 12 positions agree with TRBD2. After removal of 1 base from V and 2 bases from J, the junction contained 0 bases not matched to a gene. This CDR3 is 15 amino acids long. Germline V CDR1 and CDR2: SNHLY, FYNNEI.

The chain uses TRBV6-5 and TRBJ1-2; D not resolved. Germline V gene data show CDR1 as MNHEY and CDR2 as SVGAGI. V was pared by 8 bases and J by 8 bases, with 18 bases between. CDR3 length: 13 residues. CDR3 region: CASGWRETRGYTF. For the CDR3, the DNA is TGTGCCAGCGGGTGGAGGGAGACGAGAGGCTACACCTTC.

V gene TRBV6-5 combines with J gene TRBJ1-4, with a weak D call TRBD1 (5 bases). This CDR3 spans 14 amino acids. Germline V CDR1 and CDR2: MNHEY, SVGAGI. V lost 2 bases and J 7 bases, leaving 11 bases between the germline ends. The CDR3 coding sequence is TGTGCCAGCAGTTACGAGAGGGGAGGTGAAAAACTGTTTTTT. This encodes CASSYERGGEKLFF.

The chain uses TRBV2 and TRBJ2-5, with a possible D match to TRBD1 (5 bases). V was trimmed by 7 bases and J by 3 bases, leaving 9 bases between them. CDR3 length: 12 residues. Germline CDR1 SNHLY, CDR2 FYNNEI. The CDR3 loop is CASIGQKETQYF. The CDR3 nucleotides are TGTGCCAGCATCGGACAAAAAGAGACCCAGTACTTC.

The V call is TRBV7-9, the J call TRBJ2-1, with D unclear. Germline V gives CDR1 SEHNR, CDR2 FQNEAQ (reference sequence). The CDR3 loop spans 13 amino acids. V dropped 2 bases and J dropped 10 bases, with 12 bases sitting between them. DNA of the CDR3: TGTGCCAGCAGCTTATTGGATCGGTGGGAGCAGTTCTTC. Protein sequence: CASSLLDRWEQFF. The full variable domain, its missing parts supplied by reference TRBV7-9 and TRBJ2-1, is DTGVSQNPRHKITKRGQNVTFRCDPISEHNRLYWYRQTLGQGPEFLTYFQNEAQLEKSRLLSDRFSAERPKGSFSTLEIQRTEQGDSAMYLCASSLLDRWEQFFGPGTRLTVL.

This chain connects TRBV4-3 to TRBJ2-7; maybe TRBD1 (7 bases). V was pared by 0 bases and J by 6 bases, with 12 bases between. Germline assignment: CDR1 LGHNA and CDR2 YSLEER. This CDR3 region has 14 residues. The CDR3 loop is CASSQDRGEFEQYF. As DNA, the CDR3 is TGCGCCAGCAGCCAAGACAGGGGGGAGTTCGAGCAGTACTTC.

The chain carries TRBV18 and TRBJ2-7; 12 bases fit TRBD1. Germline V gene data show CDR1 as KGHSH and CDR2 as LQKENI. The CDR3 totals 15 residues. Losses at the gene ends were 3 bases for V and 3 bases for J; bases not matched to a gene: 3. CDR3: CASSPGTGGIYEQYF. CDR3 DNA sequence: TGTGCCAGCTCACCCGGGACAGGGGGCATCTACGAGCAGTACTTC.

The chain uses TRBV6-5 and TRBJ1-5, with 7 bases matching TRBD1. The V gene's germline CDR1 is MNHEY and CDR2 SVGAGI. This CDR3 spans 14 amino acids. V lost 8 bases and J lost 4; bases outside the gene matches: 8. CDR3 region: CASGTNRGNQPQHF. The CDR3 coding sequence is TGTGCCAGCGGGACTAACAGGGGAAATCAGCCCCAGCATTTT.

The CDR3 nucleotides are TGTGCCAGCAGCTCCGACAGGCAACACTCCTACGAGCAGTACTTC. This codes for CASSSDRQHSYEQYF. The genes are TRBV7-9 and TRBJ2-7; D is perhaps TRBD1 (6 bases). Germline V gives CDR1 SEHNR, CDR2 FQNEAQ (reference sequence). The CDR3 contains 15 residues. With 4 bases removed from V and 0 bases from J, the gap between germline ends came to 13 bases.

A few counts support this clone. The CDR3 sequence is CASSPGQGIPSGNTIYF. The DNA for the CDR3 is TGTGCCAGCAGCCCGGGACAGGGCATACCGTCTGGAAACACCATATATTTT. V and J are TRBV5-8 and TRBJ1-3; TRBD1 agrees at 9 bases. This CDR3 is 17 amino acids long. Germline V CDR1 and CDR2: SGHTS, YDEGEE. The V segment lost 4 bases and the J segment 1 base; nucleotides outside the gene matches: 9.